The 2 T cell receptor beta chains below all came from one sample that was sequenced in a study of shared clonotypes between healthy human individuals. Naive CD8 cells, CD45RO-negative and positively selected for CCR7, excluded terminally differentiated effector memory CD45RA+ cells. Profiling relied on immunoSEQ multiplex PCR, and the TCRdb table lists in-frame clones only, not all of them. This table holds roughly 2.1 million clones, around 93% found once. Material for sequencing was naive CD8+ T cells from PBMCs. These receptors originate from a young man in good health. Some clones in this sample may be carry-over from other donors' samples.

V usage is TRBV5-6 and J usage is TRBJ2-1, with 12 positions matching TRBD2. The CDR3 consists of 17 residues. Germline values: CDR1 SGHDT, CDR2 YYEEEE. The ends lost 0 bases at V and 3 bases at J; junction bases unmatched: 4. Here the CDR3 reads CASSLAGTSGYYNEQFF. CDR3 coding DNA: TGTGCCAGCAGCTTGGCCGGGACTAGCGGGTACTACAATGAGCAGTTCTTC.

The V call is TRBV9, the J call TRBJ2-5, with D perhaps matching TRBD2 (7 bases). The V end was cut by 0 bases, the J end by 2 bases, with 11 bases between. Germline lookup yields CDR1 SGDLS and CDR2 YYNGEE. The CDR3 has 15 residues. The CDR3 DNA sequence: TGTGCCAGCAGCGTAGTAGGGGGGGCACAAGAGACCCAGTACTTC. It translates to CASSVVGGAQETQYF. The full variable domain, its missing parts supplied by reference TRBV9 and TRBJ2-5, is DSGVTQTPKHLITATGQRVTLRCSPRSGDLSVYWYQQSLDQGLQFLIQYYNGEERAKGNILERFSAQQFPDLHSELNLSSLELGDSALYFCASSVVGGAQETQYFGPGTRLLVL.